This TCR beta chain comes out of a study of T cells in Graves' hyperthyroidism and ophthalmopathy. V was trimmed by 4 bases and J by 4 bases, leaving 16 bases between them. CDR1 is LGHDT and CDR2 is YNNKEL in the germline V gene (reference sequence). This CDR3 has 15 residues. The investigators amplified TCR beta CDR3 regions from RNA transcripts. First-round RT-PCR with HTBI primers amplified the TCR CDR3 region. TCRdb independently ran MiXCR on the multiplex PCR reads; one entry per CDR3 protein. Among around 350,000 distinct CDR3 sequences listed, about 18% were seen once. The sequenced material came from blood. This TCR was sampled from a woman aged 18-29 years with Graves' hyperthyroidism. The rearrangement uses TRBV3-1 and TRBJ1-2; D is uncertain. CDR3 residues: CASSPLVAARYGYTF. In DNA, the CDR3 is TGTGCCAGCAGCCCCCTGGTTGCGGCCCGCTATGGCTACACCTTC.